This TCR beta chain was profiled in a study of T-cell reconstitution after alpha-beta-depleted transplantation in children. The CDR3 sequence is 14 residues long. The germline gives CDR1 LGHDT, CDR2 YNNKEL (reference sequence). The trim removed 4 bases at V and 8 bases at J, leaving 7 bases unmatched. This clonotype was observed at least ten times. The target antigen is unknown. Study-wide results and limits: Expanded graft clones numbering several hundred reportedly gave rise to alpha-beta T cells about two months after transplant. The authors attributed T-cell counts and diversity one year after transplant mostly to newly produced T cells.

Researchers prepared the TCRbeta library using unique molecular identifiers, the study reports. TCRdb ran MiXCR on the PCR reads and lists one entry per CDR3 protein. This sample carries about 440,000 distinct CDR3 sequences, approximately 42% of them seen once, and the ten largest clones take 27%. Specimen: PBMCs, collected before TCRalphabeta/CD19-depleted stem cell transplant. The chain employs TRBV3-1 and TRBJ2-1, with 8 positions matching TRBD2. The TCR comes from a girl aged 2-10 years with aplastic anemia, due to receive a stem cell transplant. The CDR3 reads CASSLGLAMYEQFF. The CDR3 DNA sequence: TGTGCCAGCAGCCTTGGACTAGCTATGTATGAGCAGTTCTTC.